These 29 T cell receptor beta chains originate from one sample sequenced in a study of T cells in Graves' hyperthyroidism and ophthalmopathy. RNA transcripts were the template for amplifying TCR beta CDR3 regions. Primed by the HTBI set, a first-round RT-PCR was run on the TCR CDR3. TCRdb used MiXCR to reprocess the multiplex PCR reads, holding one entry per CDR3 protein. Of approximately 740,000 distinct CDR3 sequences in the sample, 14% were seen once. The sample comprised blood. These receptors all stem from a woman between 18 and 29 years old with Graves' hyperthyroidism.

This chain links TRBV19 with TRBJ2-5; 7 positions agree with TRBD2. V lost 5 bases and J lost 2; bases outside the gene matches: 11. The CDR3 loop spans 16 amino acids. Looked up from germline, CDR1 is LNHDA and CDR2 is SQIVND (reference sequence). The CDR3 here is CASSLPGLTDQETQYF. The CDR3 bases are TGTGCCAGTAGTCTACCGGGACTAACTGATCAAGAGACCCAGTACTTC.

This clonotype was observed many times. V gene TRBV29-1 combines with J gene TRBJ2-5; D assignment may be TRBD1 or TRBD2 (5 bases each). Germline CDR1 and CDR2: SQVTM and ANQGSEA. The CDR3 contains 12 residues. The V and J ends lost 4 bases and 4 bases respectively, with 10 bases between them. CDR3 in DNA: TGCAGCGTTGCCCCTGGGGGAGAGACCCAGTACTTC. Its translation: CSVAPGGETQYF. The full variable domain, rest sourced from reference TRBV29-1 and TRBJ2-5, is SAVISQKPSRDICQRGTSLTIQCQVDSQVTMMFWYRQQPGQSLTLIATANQGSEATYESGFVIDKFPISRPNLTFSTLTVSNMSPEDSSIYLCSVAPGGETQYFGPGTRLLVL.

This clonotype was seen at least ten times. CDR3 amino acids: CASSLGSGVTDTQYF. The CDR3 DNA reads as TGCGCCAGCAGCCTGGGATCGGGCGTTACAGATACGCAGTATTTT. The rearrangement joins TRBV4-3 to TRBJ2-3; D gene uncertain. The CDR3 has 15 residues. The V end was cut by 4 bases, the J end by 3 bases, with 14 bases between. CDR1 and CDR2 from the germline V gene are LGHNA and YSLEER.

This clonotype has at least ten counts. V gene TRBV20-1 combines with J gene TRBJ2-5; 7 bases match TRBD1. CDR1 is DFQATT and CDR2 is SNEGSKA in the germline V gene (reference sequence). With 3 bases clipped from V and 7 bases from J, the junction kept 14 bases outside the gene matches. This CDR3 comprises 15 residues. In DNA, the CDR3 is TGCAGTGCTAGCATTGTAGGCAGGGGGTCTCCGACCCAGTACTTC. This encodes CSASIVGRGSPTQYF.

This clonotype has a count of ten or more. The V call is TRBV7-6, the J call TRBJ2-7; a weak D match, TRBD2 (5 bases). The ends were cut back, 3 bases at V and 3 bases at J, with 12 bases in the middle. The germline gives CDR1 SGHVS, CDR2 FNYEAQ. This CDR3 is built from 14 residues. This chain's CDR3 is CASSFVPEDYEQYF. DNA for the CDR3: TGTGCCAGCAGCTTCGTACCGGAGGACTACGAGCAGTACTTC.

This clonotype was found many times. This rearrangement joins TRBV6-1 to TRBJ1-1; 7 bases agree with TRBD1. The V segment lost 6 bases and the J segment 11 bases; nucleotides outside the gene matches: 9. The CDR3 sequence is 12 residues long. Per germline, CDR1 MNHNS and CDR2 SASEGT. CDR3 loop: CASSQGTAGAFF. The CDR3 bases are TGTGCCAGCAGCCAAGGGACAGCGGGGGCTTTCTTT.

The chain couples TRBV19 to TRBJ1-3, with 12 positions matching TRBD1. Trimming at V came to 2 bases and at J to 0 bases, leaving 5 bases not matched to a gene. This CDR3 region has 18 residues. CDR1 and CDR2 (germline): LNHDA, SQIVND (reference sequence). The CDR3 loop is CASSIRGTGGNSGNTIYF. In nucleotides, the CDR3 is TGTGCCAGTAGTATACGCGGGACAGGGGGCAACTCTGGAAACACCATATATTTT.

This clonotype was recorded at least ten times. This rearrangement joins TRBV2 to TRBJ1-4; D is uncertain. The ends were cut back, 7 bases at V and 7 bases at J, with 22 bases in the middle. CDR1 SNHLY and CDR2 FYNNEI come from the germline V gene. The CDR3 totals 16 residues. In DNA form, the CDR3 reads TGTGCCAGCATCCGCGGGAGCCTCAAGGGAGGTGAAAAACTGTTTTTT. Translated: CASIRGSLKGGEKLFF.

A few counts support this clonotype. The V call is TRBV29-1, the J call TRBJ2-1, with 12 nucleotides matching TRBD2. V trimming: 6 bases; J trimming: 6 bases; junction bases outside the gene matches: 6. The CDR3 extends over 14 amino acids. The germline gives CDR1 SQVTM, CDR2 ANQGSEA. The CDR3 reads CSVSGLAGFNEQFF. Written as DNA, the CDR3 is TGCAGCGTCTCGGGACTAGCGGGCTTCAATGAGCAGTTCTTC.

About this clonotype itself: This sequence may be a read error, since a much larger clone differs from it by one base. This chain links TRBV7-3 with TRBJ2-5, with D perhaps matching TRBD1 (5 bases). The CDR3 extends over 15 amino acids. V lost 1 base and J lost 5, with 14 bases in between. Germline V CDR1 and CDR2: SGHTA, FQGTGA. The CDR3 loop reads CASSLKPRALETQYF. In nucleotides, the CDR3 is TGTGCCAGCAGCTTAAAGCCCAGGGCGCTGGAGACCCAGTACTTC. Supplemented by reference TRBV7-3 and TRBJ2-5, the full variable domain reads GAGVSQTPSNKVTEKGKYVELRCDPISGHTALYWYRQSLGQGPEFLIYFQGTGAADDSGLPNDRFFAVRPEGSVSTLKIQRTERGDSAVYLCASSLKPRALETQYFGPGTRLLVL.

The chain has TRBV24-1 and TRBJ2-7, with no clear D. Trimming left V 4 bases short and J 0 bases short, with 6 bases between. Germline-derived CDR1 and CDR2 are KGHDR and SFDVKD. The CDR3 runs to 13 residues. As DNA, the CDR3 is TGTGCCACCAGTGACCCCGGCTCCTACGAGCAGTACTTC. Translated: CATSDPGSYEQYF.

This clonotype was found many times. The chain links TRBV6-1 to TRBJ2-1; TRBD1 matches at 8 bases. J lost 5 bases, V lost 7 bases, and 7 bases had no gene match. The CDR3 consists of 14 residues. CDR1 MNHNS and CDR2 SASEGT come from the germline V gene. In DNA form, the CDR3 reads TGTGCCAGCACCATACCGACAGGGGACAATGAGCAGTTCTTC. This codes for CASTIPTGDNEQFF.

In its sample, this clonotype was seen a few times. The CDR3 DNA reads TGCAGCGTTGATATGGACAGTGAAGCTTTCTTT. Protein: CSVDMDSEAFF. This chain links TRBV29-1 with TRBJ1-1, with a possible D match to TRBD1 (6 bases). The V and J ends lost 3 bases and 7 bases respectively, with 9 bases between them. The CDR3 consists of 11 residues. The germline V gene encodes CDR1 SQVTM and CDR2 ANQGSEA.

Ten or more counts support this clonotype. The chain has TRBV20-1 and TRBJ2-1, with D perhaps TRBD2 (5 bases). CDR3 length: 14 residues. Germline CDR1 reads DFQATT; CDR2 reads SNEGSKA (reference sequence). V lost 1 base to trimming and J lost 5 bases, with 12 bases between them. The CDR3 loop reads CSARAGVSDNEQFF. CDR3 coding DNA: TGCAGTGCTAGAGCCGGGGTCAGCGACAATGAGCAGTTCTTC.

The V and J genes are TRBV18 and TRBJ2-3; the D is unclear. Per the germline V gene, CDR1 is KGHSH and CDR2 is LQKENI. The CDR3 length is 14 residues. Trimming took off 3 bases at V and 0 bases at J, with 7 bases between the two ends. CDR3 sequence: CASSPILSTDTQYF. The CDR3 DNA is TGTGCCAGCTCACCGATCCTTAGCACAGATACGCAGTATTTT.

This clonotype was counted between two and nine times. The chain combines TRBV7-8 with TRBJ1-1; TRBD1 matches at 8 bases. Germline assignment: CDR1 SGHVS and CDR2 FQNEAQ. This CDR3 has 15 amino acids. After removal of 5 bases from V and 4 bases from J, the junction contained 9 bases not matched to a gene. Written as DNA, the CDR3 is TGTGCCAGCAGCCTTCCTGGTACAGGGGGCACTGAAGCTTTCTTT. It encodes CASSLPGTGGTEAFF.

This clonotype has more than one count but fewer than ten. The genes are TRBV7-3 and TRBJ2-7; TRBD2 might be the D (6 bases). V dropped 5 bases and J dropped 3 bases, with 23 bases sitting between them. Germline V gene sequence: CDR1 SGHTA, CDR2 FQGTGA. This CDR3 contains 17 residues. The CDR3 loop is CASSPPPSTRNSYEQYF. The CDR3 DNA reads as TGTGCCAGCAGCCCCCCCCCTTCGACTAGGAACAGCTACGAGCAGTACTTC.

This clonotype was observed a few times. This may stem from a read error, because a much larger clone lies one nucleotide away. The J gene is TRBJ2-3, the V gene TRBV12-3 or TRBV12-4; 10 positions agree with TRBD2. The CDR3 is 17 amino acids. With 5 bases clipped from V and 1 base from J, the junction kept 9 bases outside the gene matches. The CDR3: CASSPRASGGGTDTQYF. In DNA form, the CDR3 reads TGTGCCAGCAGTCCCCGGGCTAGCGGGGGTGGCACAGATACGCAGTATTTT.

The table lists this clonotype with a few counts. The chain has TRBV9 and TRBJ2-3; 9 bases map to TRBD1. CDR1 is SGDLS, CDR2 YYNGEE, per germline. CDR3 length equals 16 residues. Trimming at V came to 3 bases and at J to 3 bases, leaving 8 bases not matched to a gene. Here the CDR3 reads CASSAVQGAGTDTQYF. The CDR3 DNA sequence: TGTGCCAGCAGCGCCGTACAGGGGGCAGGGACAGATACGCAGTATTTT.

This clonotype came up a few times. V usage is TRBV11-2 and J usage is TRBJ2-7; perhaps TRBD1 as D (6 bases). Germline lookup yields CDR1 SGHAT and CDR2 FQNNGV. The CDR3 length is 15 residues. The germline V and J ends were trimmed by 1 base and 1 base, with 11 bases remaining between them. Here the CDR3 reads CASSLAWQGSYEQYF. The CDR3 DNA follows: TGTGCCAGCAGCTTAGCCTGGCAGGGGTCCTACGAGCAGTACTTC.

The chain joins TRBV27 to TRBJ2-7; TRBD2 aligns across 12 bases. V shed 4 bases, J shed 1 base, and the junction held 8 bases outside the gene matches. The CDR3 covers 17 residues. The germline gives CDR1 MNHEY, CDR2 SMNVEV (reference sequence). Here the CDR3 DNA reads TGTGCCAGCAGTTCCCTAGCGGGAGGGCCCTCGTCCTACGAGCAGTACTTC. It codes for CASSSLAGGPSSYEQYF.

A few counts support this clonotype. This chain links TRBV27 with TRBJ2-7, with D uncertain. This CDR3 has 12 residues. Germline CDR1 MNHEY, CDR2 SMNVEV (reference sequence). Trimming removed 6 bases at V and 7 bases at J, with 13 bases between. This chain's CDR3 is CASSLRGFEQYF. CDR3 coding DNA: TGTGCCAGCAGCCTCCGAGGATTTGAGCAGTACTTC.

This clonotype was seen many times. CDR3: CASSEDRLAGTDTQYF. In DNA form, the CDR3 reads TGTGCCAGCAGTGAAGACCGCCTAGCGGGCACAGATACGCAGTATTTT. The chain couples TRBV6-1 to TRBJ2-3; 7 nucleotides match TRBD2. The junction had 5 bases not matched to a gene; V was cut back by 1 base and J by 1 base. CDR3 length: 16 amino acids. From germline, CDR1 is MNHNS and CDR2 SASEGT.

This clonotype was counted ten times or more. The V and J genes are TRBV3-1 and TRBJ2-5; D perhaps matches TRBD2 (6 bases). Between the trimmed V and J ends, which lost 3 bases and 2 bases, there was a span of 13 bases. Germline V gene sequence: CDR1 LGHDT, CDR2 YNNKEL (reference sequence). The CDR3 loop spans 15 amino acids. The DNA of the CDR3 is TGTGCCAGCAGCCACGGGGGACTTAAGCAAGAGACCCAGTACTTC. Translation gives CASSHGGLKQETQYF.

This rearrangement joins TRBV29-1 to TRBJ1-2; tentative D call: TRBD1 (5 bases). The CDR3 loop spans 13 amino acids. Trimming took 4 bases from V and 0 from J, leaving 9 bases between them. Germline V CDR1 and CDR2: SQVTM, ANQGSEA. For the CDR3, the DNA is TGCAGCGTTGGTGCAGGGACTAACTATGGCTACACCTTC. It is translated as CSVGAGTNYGYTF.

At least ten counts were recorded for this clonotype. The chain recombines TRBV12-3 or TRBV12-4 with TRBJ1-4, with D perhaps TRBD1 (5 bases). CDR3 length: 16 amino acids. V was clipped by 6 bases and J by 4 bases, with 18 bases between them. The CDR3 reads CASSLGRWRNNEKLFF. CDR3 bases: TGTGCCAGCAGCTTGGGGCGATGGAGAAATAATGAAAAACTGTTTTTT.

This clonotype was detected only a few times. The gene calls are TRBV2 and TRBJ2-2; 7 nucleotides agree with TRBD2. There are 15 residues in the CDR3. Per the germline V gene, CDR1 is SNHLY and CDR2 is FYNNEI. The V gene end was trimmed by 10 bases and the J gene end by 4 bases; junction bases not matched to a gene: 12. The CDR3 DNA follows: TGTGCCACGACCCGAGCGGGGCGATTCACCGGGGAGCTGTTTTTT. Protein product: CATTRAGRFTGELFF. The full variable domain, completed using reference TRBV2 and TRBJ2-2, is EPEVTQTPSHQVTQMGQEVILRCVPISNHLYFYWYRQILGQKVEFLVSFYNNEISEKSEIFDDQFSVERPDGSNFTLKIRSTKLEDSAMYFCATTRAGRFTGELFFGEGSRLTVL.

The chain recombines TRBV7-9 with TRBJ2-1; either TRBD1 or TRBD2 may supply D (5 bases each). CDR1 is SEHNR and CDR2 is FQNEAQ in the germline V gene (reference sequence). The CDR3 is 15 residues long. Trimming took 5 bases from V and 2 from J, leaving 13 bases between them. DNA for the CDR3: TGTGCCAGCAGCGGGGGACCGCTTACCTACAATGAGCAGTTCTTC. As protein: CASSGGPLTYNEQFF.

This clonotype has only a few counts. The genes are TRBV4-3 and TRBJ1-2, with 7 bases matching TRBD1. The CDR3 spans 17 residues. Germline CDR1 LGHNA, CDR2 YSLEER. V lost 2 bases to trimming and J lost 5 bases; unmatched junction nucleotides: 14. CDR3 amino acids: CASSQFSPDREGYGYTF. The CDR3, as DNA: TGCGCCAGCAGCCAATTCTCCCCTGACAGGGAAGGGTATGGCTACACCTTC.